This T cell receptor (beta chain) derives from a study of blood T cell repertoires in COVID-19. Produced via immunoSEQ multiplex PCR; TCRdb's table is partial and in-frame only. The sample carries about 330,000 clones, roughly 90% recorded once. Participants spanned ages roughly 18 to 90 years and resided in some 22 US areas. Symptom resolution, clearance, or two negative PCRs marked donors in Cohort 3 as recovered. The ends were cut back, 4 bases at V and 7 bases at J, with 12 bases in the middle. This CDR3 comprises 13 residues. In germline, CDR1 is KGHDR, CDR2 SFDVKD. The source material was PBMCs or T cells enriched from blood (not recorded which). The source is a woman younger than 45 who had recovered from COVID-19. The J gene is TRBJ2-5, the V gene TRBV24-1, with D unresolved. The CDR3 DNA reads TGTGCCACCAGTGACCCTCCGTTTCCGACCCAGTACTTC. Protein: CATSDPPFPTQYF.